This T cell receptor beta chain was obtained from a study of cytomegalovirus exposure and HLA in healthy donors. The wider study: Of 300 to 500 genotyped donors, more than 70% clustered with self-reported Caucasian donors.

The CDR3 has 12 residues. Germline values: CDR1 SEHNR, CDR2 FQNEAQ (reference sequence). V lost 4 bases and J lost 11, with 14 bases in between. Regarding the study as a whole: An analysis done earlier found most TCR beta V segments productive about 87% or about 30% of the time. Apart from CMV serostatus, no immune exposure information was available.

It was with 60 Vbeta and 13 Jbeta primers that the PCR ran. Here immunoSEQ multiplex PCR was the method, and the copy in TCRdb shows in-frame clones only, minus some. This table has 120,000 to 150,000 clones, approximately 70% appearing once. For this clone: The antigen is undetermined.

V gene TRBV7-9 combines with J gene TRBJ1-2; the D is unclear. The receptor comes from a woman aged 40-49 years in good health and CMV-seronegative. Sequenced material: PBMCs. The CDR3 DNA reads as TGTGCCAGCAGCTCACCACAGCCAACGTACACCTTC. Translation gives CASSSPQPTYTF.